The present TCR beta chain was sequenced within a study of blood T cell repertoires in COVID-19. Those enrolled, adults aged roughly 18 to 95 years, came from about 24 US areas. Participant-given clinical history determined each cohort assignment. This clone has only a few counts. Using immunoSEQ multiplex PCR, the repertoire was profiled, and TCRdb retains in-frame clones only, with some absent. Of around 360,000 clones in the sample, 70% to 90% are singletons; the top ten hold approximately 1.9%. The CDR3 has 16 amino acids. The germline gives CDR1 WNHNN, CDR2 SYGVQD (reference sequence). The ends were cut back, 2 bases at V and 1 base at J, with 11 bases in the middle.

Sequencing was carried out using PBMCs or T cells enriched from blood (not recorded which). This TCR was recovered from a man aged 40-50 years in a cohort exposed to, infected with or recovered from COVID-19 (not recorded which). The chain combines TRBV10-1 with TRBJ1-4; D perhaps matches TRBD1 (5 bases). The DNA of the CDR3 is TGCGCCAGCAGTGAGGCGGGGGAAAGAACTAATGAAAAACTGTTTTTT. This sequence encodes CASSEAGERTNEKLFF.